This entry lists 24 T cell receptor beta chains sequenced from one sample in a study of cytomegalovirus exposure and HLA in healthy donors (dated by TCRdb to about 2017). Libraries were constructed by the immunoSEQ multiplex PCR assay. The multiplex PCR relied on a mix of 60 forward primers for TCR Vbeta segments and 13 reverse primers for TCR Jbeta segments. TCRdb provides this immuneACCESS table in a form limited to in-frame rearrangements. Some clones are lacking; in checked studies, under half of them reflect an unresolved V gene, and why the rest are absent is not known. This sample's table carries fewer than 150,000 clones. The leading ten clones occupy approximately 2.4% of the sample. Sequenced input: PBMCs. Source of these receptors: a man aged 40-50 years in good health and CMV-seronegative.

The genes are TRBV10-3 and TRBJ2-2; 10 nucleotides match TRBD2. Germline loops: CDR1 ENHRY, CDR2 SYGVKD. Unmatched junction bases numbered 8, after V lost 4 bases and J lost 0 bases. The CDR3 is 18 amino acids. CDR3 coding DNA: TGTGCCATCAGTGTGCCAAGCGGGGGGGACACGAACACCGGGGAGCTGTTTTTT. Translated: CAISVPSGGDTNTGELFF.

This sequence joins TRBV12-2 and TRBJ2-1; TRBD2 is taken as the D call from the table, unchecked against the DNA. TRBV12-2 is reported as a pseudogene. The CDR3 has 22 amino acids. The CDR3 sequence is CARSLRSAGSLARRGPGNEQFF. The CDR3 nucleotides read TGTGCAAGGTCGCTTAGAAGTGCCGGTAGCTTAGCCAGGCGGGGGCCGGGGAATGAGCAGTTCTTC.

The chain recombines TRBV7-9 with TRBJ2-3; D might be TRBD1 (6 bases). The CDR3 totals 18 residues. Trimming took 2 bases from V and 3 from J, leaving 21 bases between them. Germline V lookup: CDR1 SEHNR, CDR2 FQNEAQ (reference sequence). This chain's CDR3 is CASSLYPDRGYRTDTQYF. The DNA for the CDR3 is TGTGCCAGCAGCTTATACCCGGACAGAGGGTATCGGACAGATACGCAGTATTTT.

The J gene is TRBJ1-1, the V gene TRBV28; D perhaps matches TRBD1 (5 bases). Germline V CDR1 and CDR2: MDHEN, SYDVKM. This CDR3 region has 14 residues. Trimming pared 6 bases from V and 2 bases from J, leaving 13 bases between. This CDR3 reads CASSRGGSNTEAFF. The CDR3 nucleotides read TGTGCCAGCAGCCGTGGGGGGAGCAACACTGAAGCTTTCTTT.

V gene TRBV2 combines with J gene TRBJ1-4; D not certain. V was shortened by 3 bases and J by 6 bases, with 8 bases between the two germline ends. The CDR3 contains 13 residues. The germline CDR1 and CDR2 sequences are SNHLY and FYNNEI. Written as DNA, the CDR3 is TGTGCCAGCAGTGATCAAAATGATGAAAAACTGTTTTTT. Protein sequence: CASSDQNDEKLFF.

CDR3 sequence reads: CASSYGTGSEKLFF. The CDR3 nucleotides are TGTGCCAGCAGTTACGGGACAGGTTCTGAAAAACTGTTTTTT. The V call is TRBV6-6, the J call TRBJ1-4; 8 bases line up with TRBD1. The germline V gene has CDR1 MNHNY and CDR2 SVGAGI (reference sequence). V dropped 2 bases and J dropped 7; count of bases not matched to a gene: 3. CDR3 length: 14 residues.

With respect to this clone: The junction departs from the called germline gene at one end, perhaps through a read error. The chain links TRBV7-3 to TRBJ2-3; the match to TRBD2 covers 7 bases. The CDR3 loop spans 17 amino acids. Germline values: CDR1 SGHTA, CDR2 FQGTGA. The CDR3, as DNA: TGTGCCAGCAGCCTAACTCGCGGGGGACCAACCACAGATACGCAGTATTTT. This codes for CASSLTRGGPTTDTQYF. Combining the CDR3 with reference TRBV7-3 and TRBJ2-3 gives the whole variable domain GAGVSQTPSNKVTEKGKYVELRCDPISGHTALYWYRQSLGQGPEFLIYFQGTGAADDSGLPNDRFFAVRPEGSVSTLKIQRTERGDSAVYLCASSLTRGGPTTDTQYFGPGTRLTVL.

This sequence joins TRBV6-1 and TRBJ1-2, with 8 bases fitting TRBD1. The V gene's germline CDR1 is MNHNS and CDR2 SASEGT. The CDR3 is 16 amino acids. V lost 3 bases and J lost 2; bases outside the gene matches: 8. For the CDR3, the DNA is TGTGCCAGCAGTGATCTTAGGAGGACAGGGAACTATGGCTACACCTTC. Protein product: CASSDLRRTGNYGYTF.

J is TRBJ1-1 and V is TRBV7-9; D may be TRBD1 (5 bases). V lost 5 bases and J 10 bases, leaving 14 bases between the germline ends. The CDR3 is made up of 12 amino acids. Germline V lookup: CDR1 SEHNR, CDR2 FQNEAQ (reference sequence). For the CDR3, the DNA is TGTGCCAGCAGCCGCCAGCAGGGTCTAGCTTTCTTT. It is translated as CASSRQQGLAFF.

CDR3 in amino acids: CASSPTLGGYNEQFF. DNA for the CDR3: TGTGCCAGCAGTCCAACCTTGGGGGGCTACAATGAGCAGTTCTTC. The chain carries TRBV6-4 and TRBJ2-1; a possible D gene is TRBD2 (6 bases). CDR1 is MRHNA and CDR2 is SNTAGT in the germline V gene. V was clipped by 5 bases and J by 3 bases, with 14 bases between them. The CDR3 has 15 amino acids.

The chain employs TRBV6-5 and TRBJ2-7, with TRBD1 matching over 7 bases. CDR1 and CDR2 from the germline V gene are MNHEY and SVGAGI. The CDR3 has 13 amino acids. With 5 bases clipped from V and 6 bases from J, the junction kept 7 bases outside the gene matches. The DNA of the CDR3 is TGTGCCAGCAGTGCGACAGGGTCTGGCGAGCAGTACTTC. Amino acids: CASSATGSGEQYF.

The V gene is TRBV9, the J gene TRBJ2-7; perhaps TRBD2 as D (6 bases). V lost 3 bases and J lost 4, with 8 bases in between. There are 12 residues in the CDR3. From germline, CDR1 is SGDLS and CDR2 YYNGEE. CDR3 amino acids: CASSAGGYEQYF. As DNA, the CDR3 is TGTGCCAGCAGCGCCGGGGGTTACGAGCAGTACTTC.

This chain's CDR3 is CASKGQGGSPLHF. CDR3 nucleotide sequence: TGTGCCAGCAAGGGACAGGGGGGATCACCCCTCCACTTT. The rearrangement joins TRBV27 to TRBJ1-6, with TRBD1 matching 11 bases. The CDR3 has 13 residues. V shed 7 bases and J 10 bases; nucleotides not matched to a gene: 3. Germline CDR1 and CDR2: MNHEY and SMNVEV (reference sequence).

The chain uses TRBV25-1 and TRBJ1-6; a possible D gene is TRBD1 (6 bases). The CDR3 contains 15 residues. Germline V gene lookup returns CDR1 MGHDK and CDR2 SYGVNS. V gave up 4 bases and J gave up 7 bases, with 14 bases separating them. The CDR3 nucleotides are TGTGCCAGCAGTGGGGGGGGCGCGAGAAATTCACCCCTCCACTTT. Its protein is CASSGGGARNSPLHF.

The CDR3: CASRSGQGAEQYF. In DNA form, the CDR3 reads TGCGCCAGCAGGTCAGGACAGGGGGCCGAGCAGTACTTC. The chain employs TRBV10-2 and TRBJ2-7, with 11 bases that match TRBD1. CDR3 length equals 13 residues. V trimming: 6 bases; J trimming: 6 bases; junction bases outside the gene matches: 4. CDR1 and CDR2 from the germline V gene are WSHSY and SAAADI.

The CDR3 reads CASRSLPGGEKLFF. CDR3 in DNA: TGTGCCAGCAGAAGTCTCCCAGGGGGCGAAAAACTGTTTTTT. The chain recombines TRBV27 with TRBJ1-4; TRBD1 matches 8 bases. CDR3 length equals 14 residues. Germline V gene lookup returns CDR1 MNHEY and CDR2 SMNVEV (reference sequence). The V and J ends lost 6 bases and 8 bases, in that order; junction bases with no gene match: 8.

Concerning this clone: The sample has other DNA sequences that encode this CDR3 too. The V and J genes are TRBV5-1 and TRBJ1-4; 10 nucleotides line up with TRBD1. Germline V lookup: CDR1 SGHRS, CDR2 YFSETQ. This CDR3 is built from 14 residues. V gave up 2 bases and J gave up 8 bases; unmatched junction bases: 3. The CDR3, as DNA: TGCGCCAGCAGCTTCGGACAGGGGGGGGAAAAACTGTTTTTT. Translated: CASSFGQGGEKLFF.

The gene calls are TRBV7-6 and TRBJ1-5, with 8 bases that match TRBD1. Germline V gives CDR1 SGHVS, CDR2 FNYEAQ. The CDR3 contains 17 residues. V was clipped by 5 bases and J by 0 bases; unmatched bases: 9. The CDR3 is CASSPGQGARSNQPQHF. CDR3 coding DNA: TGTGCCAGCAGCCCCGGGCAGGGGGCGCGTAGCAATCAGCCCCAGCATTTT. Together with reference TRBV7-6 and TRBJ1-5, the CDR3 gives the full variable domain: GAGVSQSPRYKVTKRGQDVALRCDPISGHVSLYWYRQALGQGPEFLTYFNYEAQQDKSGLPNDRFSAERPEGSISTLTIQRTEQRDSAMYRCASSPGQGARSNQPQHFGDGTRLSIL.

The V call is TRBV6-1, the J call TRBJ1-1; D unresolved. V lost 6 bases, J lost 5 bases, and 13 bases lay in between. The CDR3 extends over 13 amino acids. The germline gives CDR1 MNHNS, CDR2 SASEGT. The CDR3 sequence is CASSNSYVTEAFF. Written as DNA, the CDR3 is TGTGCCAGCAGCAACTCCTACGTTACTGAAGCTTTCTTT.

This chain uses TRBV6-1 with TRBJ2-7; a weak D match, TRBD2 (5 bases). The CDR3 extends over 13 amino acids. The germline V gene encodes CDR1 MNHNS and CDR2 SASEGT. V lost 6 bases to trimming and J lost 4 bases, with 13 bases between them. The CDR3 is CASSRGLEYEQYF. The CDR3 DNA reads TGTGCCAGCAGCCGGGGATTGGAGTACGAGCAGTACTTC.

The V gene is TRBV7-2, the J gene TRBJ2-4; 11 nucleotides align to TRBD1. The CDR3 totals 17 residues. The trim removed 6 bases at V and 8 bases at J, leaving 15 bases unmatched. CDR1 SGHTA and CDR2 FQGNSA come from the germline V gene. The DNA for the CDR3 is TGTGCCAGCAGAAGAATTCGGGACAGGGGGAGTTGGGACATTCAGTACTTC. Translation: CASRRIRDRGSWDIQYF.

The rearrangement joins TRBV10-3 to TRBJ2-3; D is unresolved. Germline CDR1 ENHRY, CDR2 SYGVKD. The V and J ends lost 0 bases and 0 bases respectively, with 10 bases between them. The CDR3 covers 16 residues. The CDR3 region has the DNA TGTGCCATCAGTGAGTCGGCAGGTCCTAGCACAGATACGCAGTATTTT. Translation gives CAISESAGPSTDTQYF.

V gene TRBV5-4 combines with J gene TRBJ1-2; perhaps TRBD1 as D (6 bases). This CDR3 is 15 amino acids long. V dropped 3 bases and J dropped 7 bases, with 19 bases sitting between them. Germline V lookup: CDR1 SGHNT, CDR2 YYREEE (reference sequence). The CDR3 nucleotides read TGTGCCAGCAGCTCGCCGGACAGACTTGCTGGTGGCTACACCTTC. Its protein product is CASSSPDRLAGGYTF.

This chain joins TRBV7-9 and TRBJ1-1; 7 bases match TRBD1. Per the germline V gene, CDR1 is SEHNR and CDR2 is FQNEAQ (reference sequence). V trimming: 5 bases; J trimming: 2 bases; junction bases outside the gene matches: 5. There are 14 residues in the CDR3. The CDR3 coding sequence is TGTGCCAGCAGCCAGGGGGTACCTAACACTGAAGCTTTCTTT. It specifies CASSQGVPNTEAFF.